One T cell receptor (beta chain) is described in this entry. Assay used: immunoSEQ multiplex PCR; TCRdb lists only in-frame clones, some missing. The table lists fewer than 350,000 clones, approximately 85% of them singletons, with more than 6% in the top ten. The data belong to a study of blood T cell repertoires in COVID-19. Turning to the study itself: Samples representing acute and convalescent COVID-19 were sourced from the United States, Italy and Spain. The analysed material was cDNA or gDNA that came from T cells, B-cell-depleted T cells, or PBMCs.

V shed 3 bases and J 8 bases; nucleotides not matched to a gene: 7. Germline V gene data show CDR1 as ENHRY and CDR2 as SYGVKD. The CDR3 has 15 amino acids. The chain links TRBV10-3 to TRBJ1-4; 9 positions match TRBD1. The clonotype comes from a human donor in a cohort sampled during active COVID-19. The sample consisted of peripheral blood. The CDR3 bases are TGTGCCATCAGTGATTCCACAGGGGGCTTCGAAAAACTGTTTTTT. It codes for CAISDSTGGFEKLFF.